The subject of this entry is one TCR beta chain. Its target is not known. Repertoires were generated with immunoSEQ multiplex PCR, while TCRdb's copy carries only in-frame clones and drops some. The sample lists more than 200,000 clones; more than 75% were seen once. The ends lost 2 bases at V and 4 bases at J; junction bases unmatched: 4. There are 16 residues in the CDR3. Germline CDR1 MDHEN, CDR2 SYDVKM. The sample is drawn from a study of cytotoxic CD8 clonotypes in ibrutinib-treated CLL. Study in general: Results showed around 24 partial and 2 complete responses; following median around 68 months, around 15 remained remitted, approximately twelve advanced.

About 1.9 micrograms of genomic DNA came from cryopreserved PBMCs for TCR beta libraries. Points from the study as a whole: Sustained-remission and progressing patients had unequal sampling times. Private clonotypes, not public ones, expanded at ibrutinib response.

The J gene is TRBJ2-7, the V gene TRBV28; 14 bases are shared with TRBD2. The sample in question was PBMCs, obtained after 12 months of ibrutinib treatment. The receptor comes from a human donor with chronic lymphocytic leukemia. As DNA, the CDR3 is TGTGCCAGCAGTTTAATCGGGACTAGCGGGAGTTACGAGCAGTACTTC. It yields the protein CASSLIGTSGSYEQYF. Full variable domain (outside the CDR3, taken from reference TRBV28 and TRBJ2-7): DVKVTQSSRYLVKRTGEKVFLECVQDMDHENMFWYRQDPGLGLRLIYFSYDVKMKEKGDIPEGYSVSREKKERFSLILESASTNQTSMYLCASSLIGTSGSYEQYFGPGTRLTVT.